The 27 T cell receptor beta chains in this list originate from one sample, sequenced in a study of control samples from healthy donors and cancer patients. Libraries were prepared by immunoSEQ multiplex PCR; TCRdb keeps only in-frame clonotypes and omits some of them. The sample has 250,000 to 300,000 clones; over 75% are singletons. The sample taken for sequencing was PBMCs. All receptors come from a woman between 55 and 75 years old with lung cancer.

V and J are TRBV5-1 and TRBJ2-1; no clear D gene. Between the trimmed V and J ends, which lost 0 bases and 5 bases, there was a span of 6 bases. The CDR3 contains 13 residues. Per the germline V gene, CDR1 is SGHRS and CDR2 is YFSETQ. CDR3 sequence reads: CASSLDGNNEQFF. CDR3 in DNA: TGCGCCAGCAGCTTGGACGGCAACAATGAGCAGTTCTTC.

V gene TRBV2 combines with J gene TRBJ1-5, with 8 nucleotides matching TRBD1. The CDR3 consists of 13 residues. Germline CDR1 reads SNHLY; CDR2 reads FYNNEI. V lost 9 bases, J lost 7 bases, and 8 bases stayed unmatched. This CDR3 reads CASWGQEGQPQHF. CDR3 in DNA: TGTGCCAGTTGGGGACAGGAGGGCCAGCCCCAGCATTTT.

The CDR3 DNA sequence: TGTGCCAGCAGTTTTCCTGGGGCCCCCCTCCACTTT. Translated, it gives CASSFPGAPLHF. V and J are TRBV12-3 or TRBV12-4 and TRBJ1-6; a possible D gene is TRBD1 (5 bases). The CDR3 consists of 12 residues. Trimming removed 3 bases at V and 13 bases at J, with 10 bases between.

This clone turned up a few times. The chain joins TRBV27 to TRBJ1-6; D gene unclear. Germline CDR1 reads MNHEY; CDR2 reads SMNVEV (reference sequence). V dropped 5 bases and J dropped 3 bases, with 5 bases sitting between them. The CDR3 contains 13 residues. This CDR3 is CASSQGYNSPLHF. The CDR3 DNA is TGTGCCAGCAGTCAAGGCTATAATTCACCCCTCCACTTT.

This chain joins TRBV6-2 or TRBV6-3 and TRBJ2-2, with 11 bases aligning to TRBD2. Germline V CDR1 and CDR2: MNHEY, SVGEGT. CDR3 size: 17 residues. J lost 6 bases, V lost 6 bases, and 12 bases had no gene match. CDR3 sequence (DNA): TGTGCCAGCAGCCGCCTAGCGGGGGGCCAATGGGCCGGGGAGCTGTTTTTT. Its translation is CASSRLAGGQWAGELFF.

This clone was counted a few times. The junction departs from germline at one end; a sequencing error may be responsible. The V and J genes are TRBV2 and TRBJ1-3; D is unresolved. From germline, CDR1 is SNHLY and CDR2 FYNNEI. The CDR3 consists of 11 residues. The DNA for the CDR3 is TGTGCCAGCAGTGAAGGGGGTAAGGCGAATTTT. It specifies CASSEGGKANF.

This clone has a single count. The chain recombines TRBV7-8 with TRBJ1-5; D is perhaps TRBD1 (5 bases). CDR1 and CDR2 (germline): SGHVS, FQNEAQ. CDR3 size: 19 residues. V lost 5 bases and J lost 1, with 24 bases in between. The CDR3 sequence: CASSPLLGLGGGSNQPQHF. The CDR3 nucleotides read TGTGCCAGCAGCCCCTTGCTTGGATTGGGGGGAGGGAGCAATCAGCCCCAGCATTTT.

The chain recombines TRBV12-3 or TRBV12-4 with TRBJ1-5; tentatively, D is TRBD1 (5 bases). This CDR3 has 12 residues. Trimming took off 7 bases at V and 6 bases at J, with 10 bases between the two ends. The CDR3 DNA reads TGTGCCAGCACCTTGGGGGTTCAGCCCCAGCATTTT. Translated, it gives CASTLGVQPQHF.

The chain uses TRBV3-1 (or the pseudogene TRBV3-2) and TRBJ1-5; a weak D match, TRBD1 (6 bases). Trimming shortened V by 3 bases and J by 5 bases, and 8 bases separated the two germline ends. The CDR3 is made up of 13 amino acids. Germline CDR1 LGHDT, CDR2 YNNKEL (reference sequence). DNA for the CDR3: TGTGCCAGCAGCCAGTCAGGGGATCAGCCCCAGCATTTT. Encoded protein: CASSQSGDQPQHF.

The table lists this clone with a few counts. The V call is TRBV2, the J call TRBJ1-2, with 7 bases aligning to TRBD1. Germline loops: CDR1 SNHLY, CDR2 FYNNEI. This CDR3 comprises 13 residues. The junction had 2 bases not matched to a gene; V was cut back by 6 bases and J by 1 base. This chain's CDR3 is CASRRDSNYGYTF. CDR3 bases: TGTGCCAGCAGACGGGACAGTAACTATGGCTACACCTTC.

The chain combines TRBV24-1 with TRBJ2-2, with 9 bases lining up with TRBD1. The CDR3 spans 17 residues. Germline CDR1 KGHDR, CDR2 SFDVKD. V dropped 5 bases and J dropped 1; count of bases not matched to a gene: 7. CDR3 sequence: CATSAPLGQGNTGELFF. The CDR3 DNA follows: TGTGCCACCAGTGCCCCCCTGGGACAGGGGAACACCGGGGAGCTGTTTTTT.

This clone was recorded a few times. This chain uses TRBV18 with TRBJ1-4; no reliable D call. V dropped 0 bases and J dropped 6 bases, with 5 bases sitting between them. The CDR3 runs 13 residues. Germline values: CDR1 KGHSH, CDR2 LQKENI. This chain's CDR3 is CASSPPTDEKLFF. CDR3 sequence (DNA): TGTGCCAGCTCACCACCAACAGATGAAAAACTGTTTTTT. Using reference TRBV18 and TRBJ1-4 for the parts outside the CDR3, the full variable domain is NAGVMQNPRHLVRRRGQEARLRCSPMKGHSHVYWYRQLPEEGLKFMVYLQKENIIDESGMPKERFSAEFPKEGPSILRIQQVVRGDSAAYFCASSPPTDEKLFFGSGTQLSVL.

J is TRBJ2-7 and V is TRBV5-8, with TRBD1 matching over 7 bases. With 4 bases clipped from V and 10 bases from J, the junction kept 20 bases outside the gene matches. The CDR3 contains 16 residues. Germline assignment: CDR1 SGHTS and CDR2 YDEGEE. The CDR3 region has the DNA TGTGCCAGCAGCCCCCTAGGGGCAGGGGGTTCCGTCGGACAGTACTTC. It specifies CASSPLGAGGSVGQYF.

The chain has TRBV4-1 and TRBJ2-4; a weak D match, TRBD1 (5 bases). CDR1 is MGHRA, CDR2 YSYEKL, per germline. The ends were cut back, 1 base at V and 7 bases at J, with 11 bases in the middle. This CDR3 is built from 14 residues. The CDR3 nucleotides read TGCGCCAGCAGCCAAGGATCAGCAGGGAACATTCAGTACTTC. Protein product: CASSQGSAGNIQYF.

The rearrangement links TRBV24-1 to TRBJ2-2; maybe TRBD1 (5 bases). Per germline, CDR1 KGHDR and CDR2 SFDVKD. V gave up 4 bases and J gave up 6 bases, with 23 bases separating them. The CDR3 totals 18 residues. CDR3 bases: TGTGCCACCAGTGACCCGACGGCTGACAGTCATTCCTCCGGGGAGCTGTTTTTT. Protein sequence: CATSDPTADSHSSGELFF.

CDR3 loop: CASSPHGQPEAFF. DNA of the CDR3: TGTGCCAGCAGCCCCCACGGGCAGCCTGAAGCTTTCTTT. The chain links TRBV7-9 to TRBJ1-1; D gene unclear. Germline V lookup: CDR1 SEHNR, CDR2 FQNEAQ (reference sequence). V dropped 5 bases and J dropped 6 bases, with 13 bases sitting between them. This CDR3 has 13 amino acids.

This clone has a handful of counts. The chain carries TRBV6-6 and TRBJ2-7; the D gene is possibly TRBD2 (6 bases). The V end lost 6 bases, the J end lost 0 bases, and 18 bases lay between the germline ends. This CDR3 spans 16 amino acids. Germline V lookup: CDR1 MNHNY, CDR2 SVGAGI (reference sequence). This chain's CDR3 is CASSRSGRTNSYEQYF. In DNA form, the CDR3 reads TGTGCCAGCAGCCGATCAGGGAGGACTAACTCCTACGAGCAGTACTTC.

The chain recombines TRBV5-1 with TRBJ1-1; D is perhaps TRBD1 (5 bases). V was trimmed by 0 bases and J by 11 bases, leaving 17 bases between them. CDR3 size: 14 residues. Per the germline V gene, CDR1 is SGHRS and CDR2 is YFSETQ. CDR3 sequence reads: CASSLARGFGGAFF. The CDR3 DNA reads TGCGCCAGCAGCTTGGCGAGGGGCTTCGGAGGTGCTTTCTTT.

This clone came up a few times. The same CDR3 is also encoded by other DNA sequences in this sample. The chain recombines TRBV5-1 with TRBJ1-2, with D possibly being TRBD1 (6 bases). Trimming took 4 bases from V and 5 from J, leaving 9 bases between them. The germline V gene encodes CDR1 SGHRS and CDR2 YFSETQ. The CDR3 contains 12 residues. In DNA, the CDR3 is TGCGCCAGCAGCGTACAGGGTTATGGCTACACCTTC. It codes for CASSVQGYGYTF. Looking up the rest from reference TRBV5-1 and TRBJ1-2 gives the full variable domain: KAGVTQTPRYLIKTRGQQVTLSCSPISGHRSVSWYQQTPGQGLQFLFEYFSETQRNKGNFPGRFSGRQFSNSRSEMNVSTLELGDSALYLCASSVQGYGYTFGSGTRLTVV.

The gene calls are TRBV10-1 and TRBJ1-1; maybe TRBD1 (6 bases). Looked up from germline, CDR1 is WNHNN and CDR2 is SYGVQD (reference sequence). V was pared by 4 bases and J by 4 bases, with 10 bases between. This CDR3 comprises 13 residues. This chain's CDR3 is CASSAGTTTEAFF. Here the CDR3 DNA reads TGCGCCAGCAGTGCAGGGACAACCACTGAAGCTTTCTTT.

The chain joins TRBV15 to TRBJ1-5; TRBD1 agrees at 7 bases. V shed 0 bases and J 2 bases; nucleotides not matched to a gene: 4. The CDR3 has 16 amino acids. The germline gives CDR1 LNHNV, CDR2 YYDKDF (reference sequence). This chain's CDR3 is CATSRDNRGGNQPQHF. The CDR3 nucleotides are TGTGCCACCAGCAGAGATAACAGGGGCGGCAATCAGCCCCAGCATTTT.

This chain links TRBV5-6 with TRBJ2-2; 10 bases are shared with TRBD1. Losses at the gene ends were 4 bases for V and 3 bases for J; bases not matched to a gene: 6. CDR1 and CDR2 (germline): SGHDT, YYEEEE. CDR3 length equals 16 residues. The CDR3 DNA reads TGTGCCAGCAGCCGAGACAGGGGGCCGGACACCGGGGAGCTGTTTTTT. Translated: CASSRDRGPDTGELFF.

This chain joins TRBV3-1 (or the pseudogene TRBV3-2) and TRBJ2-5; 10 nucleotides match TRBD2. Per germline, CDR1 LGHDT and CDR2 YNNKEL (reference sequence). CDR3 length: 14 amino acids. The V and J ends lost 3 bases and 4 bases, in that order; junction bases with no gene match: 2. CDR3 DNA: TGTGCCAGCAGCCAGGGACTAGCGAGAGAGACCCAGTACTTC. As protein: CASSQGLARETQYF.

V and J are TRBV28 and TRBJ2-7; 7 bases line up with TRBD2. The CDR3 consists of 15 residues. After removal of 5 bases from V and 4 bases from J, the junction contained 11 bases not matched to a gene. Germline CDR1 is MDHEN and CDR2 is SYDVKM. This CDR3 reads CASSLSGILLYEQYF. In DNA form, the CDR3 reads TGTGCCAGCAGTCTGAGCGGGATCCTTCTTTACGAGCAGTACTTC.

This chain links TRBV18 with TRBJ2-7; TRBD2 is a possible D gene (7 bases). Trimming removed 4 bases from V and 5 bases from J, with 12 bases in between. CDR3 size: 13 residues. CDR1 and CDR2 (germline): KGHSH, LQKENI. The CDR3 protein is CASSLREGDEQYF. In nucleotides, the CDR3 is TGTGCCAGCTCACTTAGGGAGGGGGACGAGCAGTACTTC.

The chain couples TRBV6-6 to TRBJ2-1, with D perhaps matching TRBD1 (6 bases). Germline V gene lookup returns CDR1 MNHNY and CDR2 SVGAGI (reference sequence). Trimming pared 1 base from V and 14 bases from J, leaving 18 bases between. The CDR3 consists of 14 residues. The chain's CDR3 is CASSYLAGGEGKFF. For the CDR3, the DNA is TGTGCCAGCAGTTACTTGGCTGGGGGCGAGGGGAAGTTCTTC.

The CDR3 protein is CASSQVGVNTEAFF. The CDR3 DNA reads TGTGCCAGCAGCCAAGTCGGCGTGAACACTGAAGCTTTCTTT. The chain links TRBV4-2 to TRBJ1-1, with D hard to call. V lost 1 base and J 0 bases, leaving 6 bases between the germline ends. The CDR3 has 14 residues. Germline V CDR1 and CDR2: LGHNA, YNFKEQ.